This T cell receptor beta chain was obtained from a study of CD8 T cells in Susac syndrome. The authors reverse transcribed roughly 0.5 to 1 ug RNA with random hexamers. The amplification used immunoSEQ multiplex PCR on TCR beta CDR3; it spanned 54 Vbeta and 13 Jbeta. Using its own MiXCR run on the immunoSEQ multiplex PCR reads, TCRdb lists one record per CDR3 protein. The sample holds around 77,000 distinct CDR3 sequences, around 96% seen once. The CDR3 spans 14 residues. Germline V gene lookup returns CDR1 SNHLY and CDR2 FYNNEI. V shed 1 base and J shed 8 bases, with 11 bases lying between them. Material for sequencing was CD4+ T cells from PBMCs. The chain combines TRBV2 with TRBJ2-2, with a weak D call TRBD1 (5 bases). The TCR comes from a human donor with multiple sclerosis. CDR3 sequence: CASSEVRVGGELFF. The DNA for the CDR3 is TGTGCCAGCAGTGAAGTCAGGGTAGGAGGGGAGCTGTTTTTT.